The rows below give T cell receptor beta chains drawn from one sample of a study of shared clonotypes between healthy human individuals. TCRdb's table, derived via immunoSEQ multiplex PCR, lists solely in-frame clones and lacks some. Counted here are more than 1,200,000 clones, about 98.5% occurring once; the ten biggest clones make up about 0.34%. The sequencing input was naive CD4+ T cells sorted from blood. Every receptor here comes from a young man in good health. CDR3s include the opening cysteine and the closing phenylalanine or tryptophan. The order of the fields is D gene, clone size, V gene, J gene, CDR3 DNA, CDR3 protein. The D gene is left open where the match is weak. A clone size is listed for some rows: how often the clone was seen (once, few, many), or a class if it is expanded.

D: -
size: -
V: TRBV29-1
J: TRBJ1-4
DNA: TGCAGCGTTTCTGACAGGACAACTAATGAAAAACTGTTTTTT
CDR3: CSVSDRTTNEKLFF

D: -
size: once
V: TRBV7-6
J: TRBJ2-3
DNA: TGTGCCAGCAGCTTAGCCGGGATTGGGGTCACAGATACGCAGTATTTT
CDR3: CASSLAGIGVTDTQYF

D: -
size: -
V: TRBV14
J: TRBJ2-7
DNA: TGTGCCAGCAGCGCGAAGGGAGGCGGGGAGCAGTACTTC
CDR3: CASSAKGGGEQYF

D: TRBD2
size: -
V: TRBV9
J: TRBJ2-3
DNA: TGTGCCAGCAGCTTTAGCCCCGGACTAGCGGGAGTCACAGATACGCAGTATTTT
CDR3: CASSFSPGLAGVTDTQYF

D: -
size: -
V: TRBV7-2
J: TRBJ2-3
DNA: TGTGCCAGCAGCGACCAATCGAATACGCAGTATTTT
CDR3: CASSDQSNTQYF

D: -
size: -
V: TRBV7-2
J: TRBJ2-5
DNA: TGTGCGACCACTCCCAGGGCAGGGGAGACCCAGTACTTC
CDR3: CATTPRAGETQYF

D: TRBD1
size: -
V: TRBV18
J: TRBJ2-5
DNA: TGTGCCAGCTCACCAAGACAGGGGGAGACCCAGTACTTC
CDR3: CASSPRQGETQYF

D: TRBD2
size: -
V: TRBV7-9
J: TRBJ2-1
DNA: TGTGCCAGCAGCCCGCAACCGGGACTAGCGGATAACAATGAGCAGTTCTTC
CDR3: CASSPQPGLADNNEQFF

D: TRBD2
size: -
V: TRBV5-6
J: TRBJ2-1
DNA: TGTGCCAGCAGCTTGGAAGTGACTAGCGCTTACAATGAGCAGTTCTTC
CDR3: CASSLEVTSAYNEQFF

D: TRBD2
size: -
V: TRBV9
J: TRBJ2-7
DNA: TGTGCCAGCAGCCCGGGACTAGCGTCCTACGAGCAGTACTTC
CDR3: CASSPGLASYEQYF

D: TRBD1
size: -
V: TRBV5-1
J: TRBJ2-1
DNA: TGCGCCAGCAGCTTGGGGACAGGGGGCAATGAGCAGTTCTTC
CDR3: CASSLGTGGNEQFF

D: TRBD2
size: -
V: TRBV10-3
J: TRBJ2-7
DNA: TGTGCCCTGAGGACTAGTACCTACGAGCAGTACTTC
CDR3: CALRTSTYEQYF

D: -
size: -
V: TRBV29-1
J: TRBJ2-1
DNA: TGCAGCGTCTCTACCTCCAATGAGCAGTTCTTC
CDR3: CSVSTSNEQFF

D: TRBD1
size: -
V: TRBV7-2
J: TRBJ2-1
DNA: TGTGCCAGCAGCCCCCGCGGACAGAGACAGGGGGTCTACAATGAGCAGTTCTTC
CDR3: CASSPRGQRQGVYNEQFF

D: TRBD2
size: -
V: TRBV10-3
J: TRBJ2-1
DNA: TGTGCCACGTACCCCGGGACTAGCGGTGGGGATGAGCAGTTCTTC
CDR3: CATYPGTSGGDEQFF

D: -
size: -
V: TRBV6-5
J: TRBJ1-2
DNA: TGTGCCAGCAGTTACCACATCAGGGATGGCTACACCTTC
CDR3: CASSYHIRDGYTF

D: -
size: -
V: TRBV5-1
J: TRBJ2-7
DNA: TGCGCCAGCAGCTTAGCACAGAACTACGAGCAGTACTTC
CDR3: CASSLAQNYEQYF

D: TRBD2
size: -
V: TRBV28
J: TRBJ2-5
DNA: TGTGCCAGCAGTTCCGGACTAGCGGCGAGGACCCAGTACTTC
CDR3: CASSSGLAARTQYF

D: TRBD1
size: -
V: TRBV7-8
J: TRBJ1-2
DNA: TGTGCCAGCAGCCTCGGGACAGGGAGCTACACCTTC
CDR3: CASSLGTGSYTF

D: -
size: -
V: TRBV4-1
J: TRBJ2-7
DNA: TGCGCCAGCAGCCAAGATCCGGCAGGGCTGGACGAGCAGTACTTC
CDR3: CASSQDPAGLDEQYF

D: -
size: -
V: TRBV19
J: TRBJ2-7
DNA: TGTGCCAGTAGTCCAGGGCCTCACGAGCAGTACTTC
CDR3: CASSPGPHEQYF

D: -
size: -
V: TRBV2
J: TRBJ2-7
DNA: TGTGCCAGCGACTGGGACGATAACTCCTACGAGCAGTACTTC
CDR3: CASDWDDNSYEQYF

D: -
size: -
V: TRBV12-2
J: TRBJ2-7
DNA: TGTGCAAGTCGTTTACCGGGACTAGCGGGATTCGAGCAGTACTTC
CDR3: CASRLPGLAGFEQYF

D: -
size: once
V: TRBV18
J: TRBJ1-4
DNA: TGTGCCAGCTCACCATCGGGCAGGGATGAAAAACTGTTTTTT
CDR3: CASSPSGRDEKLFF

D: TRBD1
size: -
V: TRBV18
J: TRBJ2-2
DNA: TGTGCCAGCTCACCTGGGACAGGCTTCACCGGGGAGCTGTTTTTT
CDR3: CASSPGTGFTGELFF

D: TRBD1
size: -
V: TRBV18
J: TRBJ2-5
DNA: TGTGCCAGCTCACCAAGGGACAGGGGAGAGACCCAGTACTTC
CDR3: CASSPRDRGETQYF

D: -
size: -
V: TRBV30
J: TRBJ1-1
DNA: TGTGCCTGGAGTCTAGGGAAGAACACTGAAGCTTTCTTT
CDR3: CAWSLGKNTEAFF

D: TRBD2
size: -
V: TRBV7-2
J: TRBJ2-5
DNA: TGTGCCAGCAGCTTAGGCCAGGGACTAGCGGGAGGATTAGGAGAGACCCAGTACTTC
CDR3: CASSLGQGLAGGLGETQYF

D: TRBD2
size: -
V: TRBV4-1
J: TRBJ2-1
DNA: TGCGCCAGCAGCCAAGAAGCTAGCGGGAGATGGGAGCAGTTCTTC
CDR3: CASSQEASGRWEQFF

D: TRBD2
size: -
V: TRBV18
J: TRBJ2-5
DNA: TGTGCCAGCAAAACTTCCGGGACTAGCGGACAAGAGACCCAGTACTTC
CDR3: CASKTSGTSGQETQYF

D: -
size: -
V: TRBV13
J: TRBJ1-5
DNA: TGTGCCAGCAGCTTATCGAGGAATCAGCCCCAGCATTTT
CDR3: CASSLSRNQPQHF

D: TRBD2
size: -
V: TRBV19
J: TRBJ2-4
DNA: TGTGCCAGTAGTATCGATATAAGCGGGACTAGCGGGAAGATAAACATTCAGTACTTC
CDR3: CASSIDISGTSGKINIQYF

D: -
size: -
V: TRBV5-1
J: TRBJ2-1
DNA: TGCGCCAGCAGCTACGGACTAAAACAAGCAAATGAGCAGTTCTTC
CDR3: CASSYGLKQANEQFF

D: TRBD2
size: -
V: TRBV5-1
J: TRBJ2-1
DNA: TGCGCCAGCAGCTTGTACGGGACTAGCTCCTACAATGAGCAGTTCTTC
CDR3: CASSLYGTSSYNEQFF

D: -
size: -
V: TRBV7-7
J: TRBJ2-2
DNA: TGTGCTAGCAGCCCCATTGGGGACACCGGGGAGCTGTTTTTT
CDR3: CASSPIGDTGELFF

D: TRBD2
size: -
V: TRBV19
J: TRBJ2-1
DNA: TGTGCCAGTAGTAAGAGCGGGAGAGTTTACAATGAGCAGTTCTTC
CDR3: CASSKSGRVYNEQFF